The rows below give T cell receptor beta chains drawn from one sample of a study of graft-versus-host responses after intestinal transplantation. Antigens of these TCRs are unknown. This table comes from immunoSEQ multiplex PCR, and its TCRdb copy is limited to in-frame clones, with some not included. The repertoire holds fewer than 50,000 clones, with roughly 83% as singletons. Sequenced material: unstimulated CD4+ T cells sorted from spleen or lymph node cells, taken before transplant. The receptors here all came from a human donor who was the organ donor for an intestinal transplant. CDR3s include the opening cysteine and the closing phenylalanine or tryptophan. A D gene is named only where the DNA matches it firmly. Some rows have no size entry. The others give once, few or many, or a class for an expanded clone.

V: TRBV5-6
J: TRBJ2-3
D: NA
size: NA
CDR3: CASSLGDTQYF
DNA: TGTGCCAGCAGCTTGGGGGATACGCAGTATTTT

V: TRBV7-2
J: TRBJ2-3
D: NA
size: NA
CDR3: CASSLTGARTDTQYF
DNA: TGTGCCAGCAGCTTAACGGGGGCCAGGACAGATACGCAGTATTTT

V: TRBV5-1
J: TRBJ1-2
D: NA
size: NA
CDR3: CASGGTGYGYTF
DNA: TGCGCCAGTGGCGGGACGGGGTATGGCTACACCTTC

V: TRBV10-3
J: TRBJ1-1
D: TRBD1
size: NA
CDR3: CAISGGRGTGDTEAFF
DNA: TGTGCCATCAGTGGGGGCAGGGGGACCGGTGACACTGAAGCTTTCTTT

V: TRBV7-2
J: TRBJ1-2
D: TRBD1
size: NA
CDR3: CASSKRTGDYGYTF
DNA: TGTGCCAGCAGCAAAAGGACAGGGGACTATGGCTACACCTTC

V: TRBV19
J: TRBJ2-1
D: TRBD2
size: NA
CDR3: CASSIRGGASYNEQFF
DNA: TGTGCCAGTAGTATCCGCGGGGGGGCCTCCTACAATGAGCAGTTCTTC

V: TRBV10-3
J: TRBJ2-1
D: TRBD2
size: NA
CDR3: CAISEGLAGAREQFF
DNA: TGTGCCATCAGTGAAGGACTAGCGGGAGCACGGGAGCAGTTCTTC

V: TRBV30
J: TRBJ2-7
D: NA
size: NA
CDR3: CAWSPLPRGEQYF
DNA: TGTGCCTGGAGTCCTCTCCCTAGGGGCGAGCAGTACTTC

V: TRBV7-2
J: TRBJ1-3
D: TRBD1
size: NA
CDR3: CASSWTGLNTIYF
DNA: TGTGCCAGCAGCTGGACAGGCCTGAACACCATATATTTT

V: TRBV27
J: TRBJ2-3
D: NA
size: NA
CDR3: CASSSQGLSTDTQYF
DNA: TGTGCCAGCAGTTCACAGGGCTTAAGCACAGATACGCAGTATTTT

V: TRBV19
J: TRBJ2-3
D: NA
size: NA
CDR3: CASSLDRRTTDTQYF
DNA: TGTGCCAGTAGCCTCGACAGGAGGACGACAGATACGCAGTATTTT

V: TRBV5-1
J: TRBJ2-2
D: TRBD2
size: few
CDR3: CASSPGTSGRTGELFF
DNA: TGCGCCAGCAGCCCCGGGACTAGCGGGAGGACCGGGGAGCTGTTTTTT

V: TRBV4-2
J: TRBJ2-6
D: TRBD2
size: NA
CDR3: CASSQEGLAGPYSGANVLTF
DNA: TGTGCCAGCAGCCAAGAGGGACTAGCGGGGCCGTACTCTGGGGCCAACGTCCTGACTTTC

V: TRBV2
J: TRBJ1-5
D: NA
size: once
CDR3: CASRGLGPKHQPQHF
DNA: TGTGCCAGCAGGGGGTTGGGCCCTAAGCATCAGCCCCAGCATTTT

V: TRBV11-2
J: TRBJ2-5
D: TRBD2
size: NA
CDR3: CASSLESSGGEQQETQYF
DNA: TGTGCCAGCAGCTTAGAGAGCAGCGGGGGGGAACAGCAAGAGACCCAGTACTTC

V: TRBV6-1
J: TRBJ1-5
D: TRBD1
size: NA
CDR3: CASSATQGSNQPQHF
DNA: TGTGCCAGCAGTGCGACACAGGGGAGCAATCAGCCCCAGCATTTT

V: TRBV2
J: TRBJ2-7
D: NA
size: NA
CDR3: CASSRDRGFYEQYF
DNA: TGTGCCAGCAGTAGGGACCGGGGATTTTACGAGCAGTACTTC

V: TRBV27
J: TRBJ2-7
D: TRBD2
size: NA
CDR3: CASPNLSLAGLTYEQYF
DNA: TGTGCCAGCCCAAACCTCTCACTAGCGGGGCTAACCTACGAGCAGTACTTC

V: TRBV9
J: TRBJ2-7
D: TRBD2
size: NA
CDR3: CASGRAPYEQYF
DNA: TGTGCCAGCGGGAGGGCCCCCTACGAGCAGTACTTC

V: TRBV7-8
J: TRBJ1-2
D: TRBD1
size: NA
CDR3: CASSARDSYGYTF
DNA: TGTGCCAGCAGCGCCCGGGACAGCTATGGCTACACCTTC

V: TRBV30
J: TRBJ2-3
D: TRBD1
size: NA
CDR3: CAWSVRTGSTDTQYF
DNA: TGTGCCTGGAGTGTACGGACAGGGAGCACAGATACGCAGTATTTT

V: TRBV7-2
J: TRBJ1-3
D: NA
size: NA
CDR3: CASSLQVGSGNTIYF
DNA: TGTGCCAGCAGCTTACAGGTCGGCTCTGGAAACACCATATATTTT

V: TRBV30
J: TRBJ2-6
D: NA
size: NA
CDR3: CAWSETGPFSGANVLTF
DNA: TGTGCCTGGAGTGAGACAGGTCCCTTCTCTGGGGCCAACGTCCTGACTTTC

V: TRBV7-2
J: TRBJ1-5
D: NA
size: NA
CDR3: CASSLGTGTNQPQHF
DNA: TGTGCCAGCAGCTTGGGAACAGGGACGAATCAGCCCCAGCATTTT

V: TRBV6-1
J: TRBJ2-1
D: TRBD1
size: few
CDR3: CASSGTGGAYNEQFF
DNA: TGTGCCAGCAGTGGGACAGGGGGCGCCTACAATGAGCAGTTCTTC

V: TRBV6-1
J: TRBJ1-4
D: NA
size: NA
CDR3: CASRRTPEKLFF
DNA: TGTGCCAGCAGGAGGACCCCTGAAAAACTGTTTTTT

V: TRBV23-1
J: TRBJ1-5
D: NA
size: NA
CDR3: CASSQSTGLSNQPQHF
DNA: TGCGCCAGCAGTCAATCCACAGGACTGAGCAATCAGCCCCAGCATTTT

V: TRBV30
J: TRBJ1-2
D: NA
size: NA
CDR3: CAWNRNYGYTF
DNA: TGTGCCTGGAACAGAAACTATGGCTACACCTTC

V: TRBV6-1
J: TRBJ2-7
D: NA
size: NA
CDR3: CASSPIGVILHEQYF
DNA: TGTGCCAGCAGCCCTATTGGGGTAATCCTCCACGAGCAGTACTTC

V: TRBV18
J: TRBJ1-4
D: TRBD1
size: NA
CDR3: CASSRTGAEKLFF
DNA: TGTGCCAGCTCAAGGACAGGGGCCGAAAAACTGTTTTTT

V: TRBV4-3
J: TRBJ2-7
D: NA
size: NA
CDR3: CASGLSGEQYF
DNA: TGCGCCAGCGGTTTATCGGGCGAGCAGTACTTC

V: TRBV29-1
J: TRBJ2-1
D: NA
size: NA
CDR3: CSVVGGSVNEQFF
DNA: TGCAGCGTTGTTGGGGGGTCGGTGAATGAGCAGTTCTTC

V: TRBV6-5
J: TRBJ2-5
D: NA
size: NA
CDR3: CASSYSRLGGLETQYF
DNA: TGTGCCAGCAGTTACTCCCGCCTCGGGGGCCTGGAGACCCAGTACTTC

V: TRBV30
J: TRBJ1-3
D: NA
size: NA
CDR3: CAWSWLGPPNTIYF
DNA: TGTGCCTGGAGCTGGTTAGGGCCCCCGAACACCATATATTTT

V: TRBV6-1
J: TRBJ1-4
D: NA
size: once
CDR3: CASSGQNNEKLFF
DNA: TGTGCCAGCAGTGGACAGAATAATGAAAAACTGTTTTTT

V: TRBV30
J: TRBJ1-2
D: NA
size: NA
CDR3: CAWTALPIYGYTF
DNA: TGTGCCTGGACAGCCCTGCCCATCTATGGCTACACCTTC

V: TRBV12-5
J: TRBJ1-1
D: TRBD1
size: NA
CDR3: CASGTGQGARTEAFF
DNA: TGTGCTAGTGGTACCGGACAGGGGGCGCGAACTGAAGCTTTCTTT

V: TRBV9
J: TRBJ1-2
D: NA
size: NA
CDR3: CASSVGLGVSNYGYTF
DNA: TGTGCCAGCAGCGTAGGGTTAGGGGTTTCAAACTATGGCTACACCTTC

V: TRBV7-7
J: TRBJ2-5
D: NA
size: NA
CDR3: CASSLAGGGETQYF
DNA: TGTGCCAGCAGCTTAGCTGGGGGTGGAGAGACCCAGTACTTC

V: TRBV5-4
J: TRBJ2-7
D: TRBD1
size: few
CDR3: CASSPGGKSSYEQYF
DNA: TGCGCCAGCAGCCCAGGGGGCAAAAGCTCCTACGAGCAGTACTTC

V: TRBV10-3
J: TRBJ1-2
D: NA
size: few
CDR3: CAISDRANYGYTF
DNA: TGTGCCATCAGTGACAGGGCTAACTATGGCTACACCTTC

V: TRBV6-1
J: TRBJ1-2
D: NA
size: NA
CDR3: CASSEDGGNYGYTF
DNA: TGTGCCAGCAGTGAAGACGGGGGTAACTATGGCTACACCTTC

V: TRBV12-5
J: TRBJ2-1
D: TRBD2
size: NA
CDR3: CASGLGLAAYNEQFF
DNA: TGTGCTAGTGGTTTAGGACTAGCGGCCTACAATGAGCAGTTCTTC